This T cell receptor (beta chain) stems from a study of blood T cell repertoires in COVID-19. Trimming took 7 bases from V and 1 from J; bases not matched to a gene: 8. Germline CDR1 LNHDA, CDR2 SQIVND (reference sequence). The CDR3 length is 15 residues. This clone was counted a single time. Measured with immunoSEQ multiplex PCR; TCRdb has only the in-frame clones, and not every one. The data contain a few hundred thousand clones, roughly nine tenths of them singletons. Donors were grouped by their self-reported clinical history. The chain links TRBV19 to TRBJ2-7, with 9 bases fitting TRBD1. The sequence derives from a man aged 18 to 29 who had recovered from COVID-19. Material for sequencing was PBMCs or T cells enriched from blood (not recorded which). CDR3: CASTFSGQGSYEQYF. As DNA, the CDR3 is TGTGCCAGTACTTTTTCGGGACAGGGTTCCTACGAGCAGTACTTC.